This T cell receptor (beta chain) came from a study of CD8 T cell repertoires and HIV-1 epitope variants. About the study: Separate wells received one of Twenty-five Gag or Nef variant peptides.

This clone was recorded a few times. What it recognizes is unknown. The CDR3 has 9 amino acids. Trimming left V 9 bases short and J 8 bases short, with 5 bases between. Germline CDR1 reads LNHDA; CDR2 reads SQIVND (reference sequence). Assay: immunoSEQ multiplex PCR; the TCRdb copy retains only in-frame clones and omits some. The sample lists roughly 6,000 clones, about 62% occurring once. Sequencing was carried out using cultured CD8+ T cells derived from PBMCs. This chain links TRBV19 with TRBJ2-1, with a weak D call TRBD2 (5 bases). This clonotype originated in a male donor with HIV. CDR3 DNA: TGTGCCAGCGGGGATGAGCAGTTCTTC. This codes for CASGDEQFF.